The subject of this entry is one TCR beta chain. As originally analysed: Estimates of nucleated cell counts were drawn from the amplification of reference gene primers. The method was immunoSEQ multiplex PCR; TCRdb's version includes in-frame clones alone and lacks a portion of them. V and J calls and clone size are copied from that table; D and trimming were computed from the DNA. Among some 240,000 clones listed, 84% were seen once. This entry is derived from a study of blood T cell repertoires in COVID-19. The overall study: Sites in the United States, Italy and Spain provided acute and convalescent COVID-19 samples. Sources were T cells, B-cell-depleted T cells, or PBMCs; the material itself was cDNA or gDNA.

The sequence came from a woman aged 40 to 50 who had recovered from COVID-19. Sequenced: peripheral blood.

The CDR3 protein is CASSVSGGAGNTIYF. In DNA form, the CDR3 reads TGTGCCAGCAGCGTAAGCGGGGGGGCTGGAAACACCATATATTTT. This chain connects TRBV9 to TRBJ1-3; tentatively, D is TRBD1 (5 bases). The CDR3 totals 15 residues. Trimming shortened V by 1 base and J by 2 bases, and 10 bases separated the two germline ends. Per germline, CDR1 SGDLS and CDR2 YYNGEE. Full variable domain (missing parts from reference TRBV9 and TRBJ1-3): DSGVTQTPKHLITATGQRVTLRCSPRSGDLSVYWYQQSLDQGLQFLIQYYNGEERAKGNILERFSAQQFPDLHSELNLSSLELGDSALYFCASSVSGGAGNTIYFGEGSWLTVV.